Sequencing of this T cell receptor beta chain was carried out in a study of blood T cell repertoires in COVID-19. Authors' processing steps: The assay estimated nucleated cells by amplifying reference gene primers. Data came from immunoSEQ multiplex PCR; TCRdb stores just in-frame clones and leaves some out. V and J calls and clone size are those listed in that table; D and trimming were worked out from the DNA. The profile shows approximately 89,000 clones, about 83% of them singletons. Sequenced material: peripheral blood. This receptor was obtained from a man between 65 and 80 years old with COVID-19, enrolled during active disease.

CDR3 region: CASSPGRVNTEAFF. The CDR3 DNA sequence: TGTGCCAGCAGCCCCGGGAGGGTGAACACTGAAGCTTTCTTT. This chain links TRBV7-2 with TRBJ1-1; D is uncertain. The ends were cut back, 5 bases at V and 0 bases at J, with 10 bases in the middle. Germline assignment: CDR1 SGHTA and CDR2 FQGNSA. The CDR3 runs 14 residues. Based on the CDR3 plus reference TRBV7-2 and TRBJ1-1, the full variable domain is GAGVSQSPSNKVTEKGKDVELRCDPISGHTALYWYRQSLGQGLEFLIYFQGNSAPDKSGLPSDRFSAERTGGSVSTLTIQRTQQEDSAVYLCASSPGRVNTEAFFGQGTRLTVV.